These T cell receptor beta chains were read from a single sample in a study of CD8 T cells in ankylosing spondylitis. TCRdb itself ran the 5' RACE reads through MiXCR, one entry per CDR3 protein. The sample shows 150,000 or so distinct CDR3 sequences, around a third of them seen only once. The sample consisted of synovial fluid, either unsorted or a sorted T cell fraction (not recorded which). Every receptor here comes from a male donor with ankylosing spondylitis. Both conserved end residues are part of each CDR3. D genes are given only for firm matches. Clone size is not always given. Where it is, it says once, few, many or a class for expanded clones.

TRBV12-3/TRBV12-4	TRBJ1-2	NA	few	13	TGTGCCAGCAGTTTAAGAAGGGGAGATGGCTACACCTTC	CASSLRRGDGYTF
TRBV5-1	TRBJ2-2	NA	NA	16	TGCGCCAGCAGCTTGGTGGGGGGCGCAAGCACCGGGGAGCTGTTTTTT	CASSLVGGASTGELFF
TRBV11-3	TRBJ1-2	TRBD1	NA	17	TGTGCCAGCAGCTTGGGACAGGGGGAGGGGATAAGCCGTGGCTACACCTTC	CASSLGQGEGISRGYTF
TRBV9	TRBJ2-3	TRBD2	NA	16	TGTGCCAGCAGCTTTAGCGGGCAAATTAGCACAGATACGCAGTATTTT	CASSFSGQISTDTQYF
TRBV7-9	TRBJ2-1	NA	many	14	TGTGCCAGCACGTGGCAGGGCGCCTACAATGAGCAGTTCTTC	CASTWQGAYNEQFF
TRBV7-2	TRBJ2-3	NA	many	16	TGTGCCAGCAGCTTCAAATCGACTCCTTCCACAGATACGCAGTATTTT	CASSFKSTPSTDTQYF
TRBV29-1	TRBJ2-3	TRBD1	many	14	TGCAGCGTTCTCGGGACAGGGATATCAGATACGCAGTATTTT	CSVLGTGISDTQYF
TRBV5-1	TRBJ2-2	TRBD1	NA	15	TGCGCCAGCAGCCCCACAGGGGGATGGACCGGGGAGCTGTTTTTT	CASSPTGGWTGELFF
TRBV5-1	TRBJ2-5	TRBD2	few	14	TGCGCCAGCACTAGCGGGGGGCCAGGGCAGACCCAGTACTTC	CASTSGGPGQTQYF
TRBV5-1	TRBJ2-1	TRBD2	NA	15	TGCGCCAGCAGCCCAACTAGCGGGAGATTTAATGAGCAGTTCTTC	CASSPTSGRFNEQFF
TRBV6-5	TRBJ2-1	NA	many	14	TGTGCCAGCAGTTCCCAAAGGGACGGGGCGGAGCAGTTCTTC	CASSSQRDGAEQFF
TRBV7-9	TRBJ1-2	NA	NA	12	TGTGCCAGCAGCTTAGAGGTGCCTGGCTACACCTTC	CASSLEVPGYTF
TRBV28	TRBJ2-2	TRBD2	NA	16	TGTGCCAGCAGGGCGTCTAGCGGGAGTAACACCGGGGAGCTGTTTTTT	CASRASSGSNTGELFF
TRBV12-3/TRBV12-4	TRBJ2-7	NA	few	13	TGTGCCAGCAGTTTACCTCCTGAGTACGAGCAGTACTTC	CASSLPPEYEQYF
TRBV7-2	TRBJ2-7	NA	NA	14	TGTGCCAGCAGCTCCAGTCGGGTGGCGGGCGAGCAGTACTTC	CASSSSRVAGEQYF
TRBV25-1	TRBJ1-4	TRBD1	few	14	TGTGCCAGCAGTGAAGGGACAGCCAGTGAAAAACTGTTTTTT	CASSEGTASEKLFF
TRBV7-2	TRBJ1-3	NA	NA	15	TGTGCCAGCAGCTATCGACAGAACTCTGGAAACACCATATATTTT	CASSYRQNSGNTIYF
TRBV5-1	TRBJ2-5	NA	NA	13	TGCGCCAGCAGCTTAAGGACAGAAGAGACCCAGTACTTC	CASSLRTEETQYF
TRBV4-2	TRBJ2-7	TRBD2	few	15	TGTGCCAGCAGCCAACCAACTAGCGGCAGCTACGAGCAGTACTTC	CASSQPTSGSYEQYF
TRBV29-1	TRBJ2-7	TRBD1	NA	15	TGCAGCGTCCAAAGAGTAGCAGGGTCGACAGGGGAGCAGTACTTC	CSVQRVAGSTGEQYF
TRBV7-9	TRBJ2-5	TRBD1	few	16	TGTGCCAGCAGCTTAGGACAGGGGAACGTCCAAGAGACCCAGTACTTC	CASSLGQGNVQETQYF
TRBV9	TRBJ1-5	NA	few	15	TGTGCCAGCAGCGCGAGGGACGGCCTCAATCAGCCCCAGCATTTT	CASSARDGLNQPQHF
TRBV11-2	TRBJ2-5	TRBD2	few	16	TGTGCCAGCAGCTTCCGTAGCGGGAGTGGCCAAGAGACCCAGTACTTC	CASSFRSGSGQETQYF
TRBV5-1	TRBJ2-4	NA	many	14	TGCGCCAGCAGCTTGCAGACAGAAGGTACCATTCAGTACTTC	CASSLQTEGTIQYF
TRBV5-1	TRBJ2-3	NA	many	16	TGCGCCAGCAGCTTGGGACTAGTCGGAGGCACAGATACGCAGTATTTT	CASSLGLVGGTDTQYF
TRBV5-4	TRBJ2-3	NA	once	15	TGTGCCAGCAGCCCAGGACGTCTGATGGCAGATACGCAGTATTTT	CASSPGRLMADTQYF
TRBV7-6	TRBJ2-5	TRBD2	many	17	TGTGCCAGCAGCTTAGAGGGCCCTGGACTAGCGGGAGATGGAAAGTACTTC	CASSLEGPGLAGDGKYF
TRBV29-1	TRBJ1-2	NA	many	14	TGCAGCGTTGATGAAGGGGCAGCTAACTATGGCTACACCTTC	CSVDEGAANYGYTF
TRBV6-1	TRBJ1-2	NA	few	17	TGTGCCAGCAGTGAAGATAAATGGGCAGGCGTCTACTATGGCTACACCTTC	CASSEDKWAGVYYGYTF
TRBV20-1	TRBJ1-2	NA	NA	13	TGCAGTGCTCCCTTGACAGGAAACTATGGCTACACCTTC	CSAPLTGNYGYTF
TRBV7-3	TRBJ2-3	TRBD1	few	15	TGTGCCAGCAGCGCCCGGACAGGGGGCGCAGATACGCAGTATTTT	CASSARTGGADTQYF
TRBV28	TRBJ1-2	NA	many	13	TGTGCCAGCAGCCGGGACTCCACCTATGGCTACACCTTC	CASSRDSTYGYTF
TRBV7-3	TRBJ1-1	NA	few	14	TGTGCCAGCAGCTTAGGGGGCGAAAACACTGAAGCTTTCTTT	CASSLGGENTEAFF
TRBV20-1	TRBJ1-1	NA	NA	14	TGCAGTGCGCCCAGAGGAGATTCTACTCTGCGGGCTTTCTTT	CSAPRGDSTLRAFF
TRBV20-1	TRBJ2-7	NA	NA	12	TGCAGTGCTAGACGACAGGAATACGAGCAGTACTTC	CSARRQEYEQYF
TRBV21-1	TRBJ2-1	NA	NA	12	TGTGCCAGCAGCAAAGAGGGCAATGAGCAGTTCTTC	CASSKEGNEQFF
TRBV27	TRBJ2-7	NA	NA	16	TGTGCCAGCAGTACCAGGGGGGGGATCGGTTCCTACGAGCAGTACTTC	CASSTRGGIGSYEQYF
TRBV4-1	TRBJ2-3	NA	few	15	TGCGCCAGCAGCCAAGGCATTCAGGGGACAGATACGCAGTATTTT	CASSQGIQGTDTQYF
TRBV6-1	TRBJ2-7	NA	NA	18	TGTGCCAGCAGTACATCCCCCAACCCCGGGACGGGAGCCTACGAGCAGTACTTC	CASSTSPNPGTGAYEQYF
TRBV5-5	TRBJ2-5	TRBD1	NA	14	TGTGCCAGCGGGGTCGGACAGGGGCAAGAGACCCAGTACTTC	CASGVGQGQETQYF
TRBV6-1	TRBJ2-1	NA	many	16	TGTGCCAGCAGCCGCAACCGGGACCCTTTCTACAATGAGCAGTTCTTC	CASSRNRDPFYNEQFF
TRBV7-7	TRBJ2-1	NA	many	13	TGTGCCAGCAGCGTCAAACGGGACAATGAGCAGTTCTTC	CASSVKRDNEQFF
TRBV6-4	TRBJ2-3	TRBD2	NA	15	TGTGCCAGCAGTGAGGGACGGGAGGAAACAGATACGCAGTATTTT	CASSEGREETDTQYF
TRBV1	TRBJ2-3	NA	many	16	TGCACCAGCAGCGACCTGGGGACGCCAAGCACAGATACGCAGTATTTT	CTSSDLGTPSTDTQYF
TRBV6-1	TRBJ1-1	TRBD1	few	14	TGTGCCAGCTCCTTGACAGGGAGGGGGACTGAAGCTTTCTTT	CASSLTGRGTEAFF
TRBV28	TRBJ2-1	TRBD2	few	14	TGTGCCAGCCTCTTTAGCGGGAGCTACAATGAGCAGTTCTTC	CASLFSGSYNEQFF
TRBV9	TRBJ1-1	NA	NA	15	TGTGCCAGCAGCGTAGAGGAGGGGGTAGGCACTGAAGCTTTCTTT	CASSVEEGVGTEAFF
TRBV27	TRBJ2-5	TRBD1	NA	15	TGTGCCAGCAGTTCCGGACAGGGGGTGAGGGAGACCCAGTACTTC	CASSSGQGVRETQYF
TRBV7-9	TRBJ1-2	TRBD1	few	17	TGTGCCAGCAGCCTCTGGCCAGGGGGGGCGATAGGGTATGGCTACACCTTC	CASSLWPGGAIGYGYTF
TRBV27	TRBJ2-3	TRBD2	NA	14	TGTGCCAGCAGTTTGACTAGCTCGGCCCGTACGCAGTATTTT	CASSLTSSARTQYF
TRBV28	TRBJ2-5	TRBD1	NA	16	TGTGCCAGCAGTTTAATGGGGACAGGGGCGAGAGAGACCCAGTACTTC	CASSLMGTGARETQYF
TRBV7-3	TRBJ2-3	TRBD2	NA	16	TGTGCCAGCAGCCTTACTAGCGGGAGTGGGACAGATACGCAGTATTTT	CASSLTSGSGTDTQYF
TRBV7-9	TRBJ2-1	NA	NA	13	TGTGCCAGCAGCTTAGACCGGGTCAATGAGCAGTTCTTC	CASSLDRVNEQFF
TRBV20-1	TRBJ1-1	NA	few	13	TGCAGTGCTCCCAAGCGATCGAACACTGAAGCTTTCTTT	CSAPKRSNTEAFF
TRBV7-2	TRBJ2-3	NA	NA	15	TGTGCCAGCAGCTTAGATGGGTCACACACAGATACGCAGTATTTT	CASSLDGSHTDTQYF
TRBV5-1	TRBJ2-4	TRBD1	NA	15	TGCGCCAGCAGCTTGGCCGGACAGGGCCAAAACATTCAGTACTTC	CASSLAGQGQNIQYF
TRBV5-7	TRBJ1-1	NA	few	11	TGTGCCAGCACCTTCGGGACGGGGGCTTTCTTT	CASTFGTGAFF